This TCR beta chain derives from a study of blood T cell repertoires in COVID-19. Overall study: The analysed material was cDNA or gDNA that came from T cells, B-cell-depleted T cells, or PBMCs.

CDR1 is SGHAT and CDR2 is FQNNGV in the germline V gene. The CDR3 spans 15 residues. V shed 3 bases and J 5 bases; nucleotides not matched to a gene: 9. TCRdb's copy holds only in-frame clones and misses some; the assay was immunoSEQ multiplex PCR. This repertoire shows some 110,000 clones, about four fifths found once; its top ten account for under 30%. The TCR was taken from a man aged 55 to 70 with acute or convalescent COVID-19. The genes are TRBV11-2 and TRBJ2-5; TRBD1 aligns across 7 bases. Specimen: peripheral blood. The CDR3 DNA sequence: TGTGCCAGCAGCTTGAACCAGGGGGTAGAGGAGACCCAGTACTTC. Translation gives CASSLNQGVEETQYF. The variable domain in full, with the rest retrieved from reference TRBV11-2 and TRBJ2-5, is EAGVAQSPRYKIIEKRQSVAFWCNPISGHATLYWYQQILGQGPKLLIQFQNNGVVDDSQLPKDRFSAERLKGVDSTLKIQPAKLEDSAVYLCASSLNQGVEETQYFGPGTRLLVL.